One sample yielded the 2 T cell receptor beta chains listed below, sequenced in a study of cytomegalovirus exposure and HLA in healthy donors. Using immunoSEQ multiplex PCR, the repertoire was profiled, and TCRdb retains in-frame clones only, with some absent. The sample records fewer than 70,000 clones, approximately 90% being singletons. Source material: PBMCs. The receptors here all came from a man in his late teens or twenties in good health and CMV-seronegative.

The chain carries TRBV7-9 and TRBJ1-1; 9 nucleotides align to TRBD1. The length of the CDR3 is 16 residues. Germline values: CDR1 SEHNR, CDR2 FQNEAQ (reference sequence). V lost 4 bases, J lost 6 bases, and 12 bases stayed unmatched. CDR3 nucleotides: TGTGCCAGCAGCTACACATCCGGGACAGGGCGAGCTGAAGCTTTCTTT. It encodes CASSYTSGTGRAEAFF. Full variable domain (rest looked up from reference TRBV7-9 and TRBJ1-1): DTGVSQNPRHKITKRGQNVTFRCDPISEHNRLYWYRQTLGQGPEFLTYFQNEAQLEKSRLLSDRFSAERPKGSFSTLEIQRTEQGDSAMYLCASSYTSGTGRAEAFFGQGTRLTVV.

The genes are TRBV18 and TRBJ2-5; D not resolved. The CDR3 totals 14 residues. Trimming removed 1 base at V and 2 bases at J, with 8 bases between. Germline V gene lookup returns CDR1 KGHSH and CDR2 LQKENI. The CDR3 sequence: CASSPRPEQETQYF. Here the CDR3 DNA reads TGTGCCAGCTCACCACGCCCAGAACAAGAGACCCAGTACTTC. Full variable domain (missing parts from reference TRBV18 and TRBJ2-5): NAGVMQNPRHLVRRRGQEARLRCSPMKGHSHVYWYRQLPEEGLKFMVYLQKENIIDESGMPKERFSAEFPKEGPSILRIQQVVRGDSAAYFCASSPRPEQETQYFGPGTRLLVL.